The 3 T cell receptor beta chains below come from one sample, sequenced in a study of T cell responses to AZD1222 COVID-19 vaccine. TCRdb's table, derived via immunoSEQ multiplex PCR, lists solely in-frame clones and lacks some. The sample lists more than 65,000 clones; roughly 83% were seen once. The source material was peripheral blood, sampled 28 days after the second AZD1222 dose. The receptor source for this set is an adult who received the AZD1222 COVID-19 vaccine.

The DNA for the CDR3 is TGTGCCAGCAGCGTAGAGGTATTCACTGAAGCTTTCTTT. Translation gives CASSVEVFTEAFF. The chain links TRBV9 to TRBJ1-1; no reliable D call. Germline loops: CDR1 SGDLS, CDR2 YYNGEE. The V and J ends lost 0 bases and 4 bases respectively, with 7 bases between them. CDR3 length: 13 amino acids.

The J gene is TRBJ1-5, the V gene TRBV6-5, with no clear D. V lost 0 bases and J 1 base, leaving 7 bases between the germline ends. This CDR3 is built from 15 residues. CDR1 and CDR2 (germline): MNHEY, SVGAGI. The CDR3 coding sequence is TGTGCCAGCAGTTACTCGATACCGAGCAATCAGCCCCAGCATTTT. Its translation: CASSYSIPSNQPQHF.

The V gene is TRBV15, the J gene TRBJ2-3; D not certain. Germline V CDR1 and CDR2: LNHNV, YYDKDF (reference sequence). V lost 1 base and J lost 2, with 7 bases in between. This CDR3 comprises 14 residues. CDR3 amino acids: CATSRGLNTDTQYF. The CDR3 coding sequence is TGTGCCACCAGCAGAGGCCTAAACACAGATACGCAGTATTTT.